This T cell receptor (beta chain) was documented in a study of T cells after yellow fever vaccination. Study-wide context: Low-cell-number fractions underwent preparation using SMART-Seq v4 Ultra Low Input. Study outcomes and limitations: The secondary T-cell response peaked on day 5, not day 15, but was weaker.

Synthesis of TCR cDNA relied on 5'RACE template switching, which attached a universal primer site and UMIs. TCRdb independently ran MiXCR on the 5' RACE reads; one entry per CDR3 protein. Here the sample spans 550,000 to 750,000 distinct CDR3 sequences, roughly 14% being singletons. CDR3 length equals 14 residues. V was pared by 0 bases and J by 2 bases, with 11 bases between. Germline values: CDR1 GTSNPN, CDR2 SVGIG (reference sequence). This clonotype was counted a few times. Its antigen is as yet unknown. This sample comprised PBMCs, obtained on the day of the yellow fever booster vaccination. This sequence joins TRBV30 and TRBJ2-7, with a possible D match to TRBD1 (5 bases). The source of this sequence is a man aged 25 to 45 who received the YFV17D yellow fever vaccine. Here the CDR3 DNA reads TGTGCCTGGAGTGTACACAGGTTACCCTACGAGCAGTACTTC. Its translation: CAWSVHRLPYEQYF.